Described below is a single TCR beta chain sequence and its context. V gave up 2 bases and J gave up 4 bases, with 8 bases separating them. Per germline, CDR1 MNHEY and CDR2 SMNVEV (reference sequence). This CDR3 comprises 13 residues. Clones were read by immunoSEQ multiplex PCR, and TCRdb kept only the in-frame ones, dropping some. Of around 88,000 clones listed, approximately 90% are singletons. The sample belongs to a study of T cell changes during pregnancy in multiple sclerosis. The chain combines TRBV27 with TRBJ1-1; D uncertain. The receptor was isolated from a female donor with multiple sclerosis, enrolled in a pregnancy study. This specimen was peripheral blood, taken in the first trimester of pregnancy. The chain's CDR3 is CASSLGPSTEAFF. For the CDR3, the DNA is TGTGCCAGCAGTTTAGGCCCATCCACTGAAGCTTTCTTT.